Detailed here is one T cell receptor (beta chain). Germline V CDR1 and CDR2: LNHDA, SQIVND (reference sequence). Trimming cost V 7 bases and J 3 bases; bases outside gene matches: 4. The CDR3 contains 13 residues. The data originate from a study of blood T cell repertoires in COVID-19. Study at large: Sources were T cells, B-cell-depleted T cells, or PBMCs; the material itself was cDNA or gDNA.

The authors' processing: Counts of nucleated cells, estimated from reference gene primer amplification, were obtained. The assay was immunoSEQ multiplex PCR, and TCRdb's table has in-frame clones only and misses some. V, J and clone size derive from that table, while D and trimming were established from the DNA sequence. The data hold about 44,000 clones, with approximately 82% observed a single time. Input material: peripheral blood. The chain employs TRBV19 and TRBJ1-1, with TRBD1 matching over 8 bases. The sequence was obtained from a woman in her 70s with acute or convalescent COVID-19. CDR3 sequence: CASKAGGYTEAFF. The CDR3 DNA follows: TGTGCCAGTAAGGCAGGGGGCTACACTGAAGCTTTCTTT.